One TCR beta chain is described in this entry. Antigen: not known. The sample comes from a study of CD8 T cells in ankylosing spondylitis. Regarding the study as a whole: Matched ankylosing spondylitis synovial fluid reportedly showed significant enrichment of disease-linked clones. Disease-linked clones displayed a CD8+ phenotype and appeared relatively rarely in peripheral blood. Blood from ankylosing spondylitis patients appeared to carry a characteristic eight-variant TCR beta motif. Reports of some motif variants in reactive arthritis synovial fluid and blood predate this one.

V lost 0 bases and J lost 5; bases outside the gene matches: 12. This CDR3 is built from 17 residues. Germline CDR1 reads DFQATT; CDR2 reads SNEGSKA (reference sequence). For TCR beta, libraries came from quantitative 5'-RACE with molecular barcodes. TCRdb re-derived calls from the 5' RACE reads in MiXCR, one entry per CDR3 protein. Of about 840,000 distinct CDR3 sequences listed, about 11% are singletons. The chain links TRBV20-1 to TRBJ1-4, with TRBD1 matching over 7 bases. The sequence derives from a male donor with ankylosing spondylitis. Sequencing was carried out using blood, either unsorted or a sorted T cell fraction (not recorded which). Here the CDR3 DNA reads TGCAGTGCTAGAGATCACAGGGGACGCTGGGACAATGAAAAACTGTTTTTT. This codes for CSARDHRGRWDNEKLFF.